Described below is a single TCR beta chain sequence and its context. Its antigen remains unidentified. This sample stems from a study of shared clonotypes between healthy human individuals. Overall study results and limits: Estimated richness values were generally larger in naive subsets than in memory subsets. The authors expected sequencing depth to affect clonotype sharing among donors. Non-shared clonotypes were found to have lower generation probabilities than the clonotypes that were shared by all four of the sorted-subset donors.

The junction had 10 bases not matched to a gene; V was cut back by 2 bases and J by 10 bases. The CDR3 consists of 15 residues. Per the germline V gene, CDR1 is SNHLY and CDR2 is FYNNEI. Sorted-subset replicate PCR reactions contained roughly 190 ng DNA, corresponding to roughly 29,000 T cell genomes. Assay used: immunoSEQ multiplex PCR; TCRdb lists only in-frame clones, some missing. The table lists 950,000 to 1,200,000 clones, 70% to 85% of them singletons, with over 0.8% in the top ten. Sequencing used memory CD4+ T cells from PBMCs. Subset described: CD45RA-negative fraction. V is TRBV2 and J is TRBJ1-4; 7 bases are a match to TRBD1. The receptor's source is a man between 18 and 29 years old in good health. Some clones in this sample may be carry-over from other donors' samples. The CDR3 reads CASSELSRQGGKLFF. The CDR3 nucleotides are TGTGCCAGCAGTGAACTGAGCCGGCAGGGGGGAAAACTGTTTTTT. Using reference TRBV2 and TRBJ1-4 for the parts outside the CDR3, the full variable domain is EPEVTQTPSHQVTQMGQEVILRCVPISNHLYFYWYRQILGQKVEFLVSFYNNEISEKSEIFDDQFSVERPDGSNFTLKIRSTKLEDSAMYFCASSELSRQGGKLFFGSGTQLSVL.